A selection of T cell receptor beta chains follows, all from one sample in a study of T cell repertoires and HLA-DP antigens. The method was immunoSEQ multiplex PCR; TCRdb's version includes in-frame clones alone and lacks a portion of them. The sample lists some 120,000 clones, 85% to 95% occurring once. These receptors lack a known antigen. Sequencing used CD4+ T cells from PBMCs. Receptors were obtained from a woman under 30 in good health and CMV-seronegative. CDR3s include the opening cysteine and the closing phenylalanine or tryptophan. A D gene is named only where the DNA matches it firmly. Only part of the rows carry a size: once, few, many, or a class if the clone is expanded.

>NA|TRBD1|TRBV6-5|TRBJ1-6
TGTGCCAGCAGTTACGAGGACAGGGCCAATTCACCCCTCCACTTT
CASSYEDRANSPLHF
>NA|TRBD2|TRBV4-1|TRBJ2-1
TGCGCCAGCAGCCCAGGTGGCGGGGGTAACAATGAGCAGTTCTTC
CASSPGGGGNNEQFF
>NA|TRBD1|TRBV5-5|TRBJ1-2
TGTGCCAGCAGATCCCCTCAGGGGGTACTCTATGGCTACACCTTC
CASRSPQGVLYGYTF
>NA|NA|TRBV5-1|TRBJ1-4
TGCGCCAGCAGCTTAGGGGGGCTGGGTGAAAAACTGTTTTTT
CASSLGGLGEKLFF
>NA|TRBD1|TRBV12-5|TRBJ2-7
TGTGCTAGTGGTTTGTTTAGACAGGGGAGCTCCTACGAGCAGTACTTC
CASGLFRQGSSYEQYF
>NA|NA|TRBV28|TRBJ1-1
TGTGCCAGCAGTTTTGTCCTGAACACTGAAGCTTTCTTT
CASSFVLNTEAFF
>NA|NA|TRBV7-2|TRBJ2-6
TGTGCCAGGGCGGGGGCCAGCTCTGGGGCCAACGTCCTGACTTTC
CARAGASSGANVLTF
>NA|NA|TRBV10-3|TRBJ1-5
TGTGCCATCAGTGACCCTACAGCGTACAATCAGCCCCAGCATTTT
CAISDPTAYNQPQHF
>NA|NA|TRBV19|TRBJ1-5
TGTGCCAGTCAAGGACACCTTCGAAATCAGCCCCAGCATTTT
CASQGHLRNQPQHF
>NA|NA|TRBV15|TRBJ1-5
TGTGCCACCGCCTCGCAGGGTTTAGAACAGCCCCAGCATTTT
CATASQGLEQPQHF
>NA|TRBD2|TRBV28|TRBJ2-3
TGTGCCAGCAGTTTGGTAGCGGGAGGAAAACGGTATACGCAGTATTTT
CASSLVAGGKRYTQYF
>NA|NA|TRBV5-1|TRBJ2-7
TGCGCCAGCAGCTTGGGGGGTGACGAGCAGTACTTC
CASSLGGDEQYF
>NA|TRBD1|TRBV5-1|TRBJ2-7
TGCGCCAGCAGCCTAGATGGACAGGGGGCGTCCTACGAGCAGTACTTC
CASSLDGQGASYEQYF
>NA|NA|TRBV7-2|TRBJ2-3
TGTGCCAGCAGCTCCCAACGCACAGATACGCAGTATTTT
CASSSQRTDTQYF
>NA|TRBD1|TRBV25-1|TRBJ2-5
TGTGCCAGCAGAACAGGGGCACGGGAGACCCAGTACTTC
CASRTGARETQYF
>NA|NA|TRBV14|TRBJ1-2
TGTGCCAGCAGCCAAGATCTAGGGAGCTATGGCTACACCTTC
CASSQDLGSYGYTF
>once|TRBD2|TRBV5-1|TRBJ2-3
TGCGCCAGCAGCTTGTTGGCGGGAGAAGGCACAGATACGCAGTATTTT
CASSLLAGEGTDTQYF
>NA|TRBD2|TRBV5-1|TRBJ2-1
TGCGCCAGCAGCTTTTCTAGCGGGGGGAGGTCCTACAATGAGCAGTTCTTC
CASSFSSGGRSYNEQFF
>NA|NA|TRBV6-1|TRBJ1-1
TGTGCCAGCAGTGGTTACAAGCCTTTTGAGACTGAAGCTTTCTTT
CASSGYKPFETEAFF
>NA|NA|TRBV18|TRBJ2-7
TGTGCCAGCTCCCGGACACGATCCTACGAGCAGTACTTC
CASSRTRSYEQYF
>NA|TRBD1|TRBV6-1|TRBJ1-5
TGTGCCAGCAGTGAAGGACAGGGGGCTCAGCCCCAGCATTTT
CASSEGQGAQPQHF
>once|TRBD1|TRBV5-1|TRBJ2-1
TGCGCCAGCAGCGGGGACAGGGCTGGTGAGCAGTTCTTC
CASSGDRAGEQFF
>NA|TRBD2|TRBV19|TRBJ2-7
TGTGCCAGTAGTAGACTAGCGGGTTCCTACGAGCAGTACTTC
CASSRLAGSYEQYF
>NA|TRBD2|TRBV5-1|TRBJ2-3
TGCGCCAGCAGCTTGGTAGTAGCGGGGGCTACCACAGATACGCAGTATTTT
CASSLVVAGATTDTQYF
>NA|TRBD2|TRBV7-3|TRBJ2-1
TGTGCCAGCAGCTTAATCGGGGCTAGCGGGGTCTCCTCCTACAATGAGCAGTTCTTC
CASSLIGASGVSSYNEQFF
>NA|NA|TRBV19|TRBJ2-1
TGTGCCAGTAGGAAGCAGGGGTTGGATGAGCAGTTCTTC
CASRKQGLDEQFF
>NA|TRBD2|TRBV6-6|TRBJ2-5
TGTGCCAGCACCCGCCTAGCGGGGAGGGGGGAGACCCAGTACTTC
CASTRLAGRGETQYF
>once|NA|TRBV27|TRBJ2-7
TGTGCCAGCAGTCGATGGGGGGTAACCTACGAGCAGTACTTC
CASSRWGVTYEQYF
>NA|NA|TRBV4-3|TRBJ2-2
TGCGCCAGCAGCCGCGGGCCATCCGGCGTCGGGGAGCTGTTTTTT
CASSRGPSGVGELFF
>NA|NA|TRBV7-3|TRBJ2-7
TGTGCCAGCAGCTTAACCGCCAACTCCTACGAGCAGTACTTC
CASSLTANSYEQYF
>once|TRBD1|TRBV7-2|TRBJ2-1
TGTGCCAGCAGCTCCTCGCGCCGGGACAGGGGGAGTAATGAGCAGTTCTTC
CASSSSRRDRGSNEQFF
>once|NA|TRBV5-5|TRBJ2-2
TGTGCCAGCAGCCTAACGGACGGCCGGGAGCTGTTTTTT
CASSLTDGRELFF
>NA|NA|TRBV11-2|TRBJ1-1
TGTGCCAGCAGCCCCCACTTAATGACGGGCACTGAAGCTTTCTTT
CASSPHLMTGTEAFF
>NA|NA|TRBV29-1|TRBJ1-1
TGCAGCTTCCGGGCGGGGGTGTACACTGAAGCTTTCTTT
CSFRAGVYTEAFF
>few|NA|TRBV2|TRBJ2-1
TGTGCCAGCAGTGGGGGTCCTACCTCCTACAATGAGCAGTTCTTC
CASSGGPTSYNEQFF
>NA|TRBD1|TRBV27|TRBJ2-6
TGTGCCAGCAGGAACGGACAGGGGGCTGGGGCCAACGTCCTGACTTTC
CASRNGQGAGANVLTF
>NA|NA|TRBV18|TRBJ2-1
TGTGCCAGCTCACCAATAGACAGCGGCAATGAGCAGTTCTTC
CASSPIDSGNEQFF
>NA|TRBD1|TRBV11-2|TRBJ2-2
TGTGCCAGCAGCCTAACCGGGACAGGGCCCGGGGAGCTGTTTTTT
CASSLTGTGPGELFF
>NA|NA|TRBV6-5|TRBJ1-5
TGTGCCAGCAGTTCCGCCCACAATCAGCCCCAGCATTTT
CASSSAHNQPQHF
>NA|TRBD1|TRBV6-6|TRBJ1-3
TGTGCCAGCAGTTACTCCGGGACAGCCTCAGGAAACACCATATATTTT
CASSYSGTASGNTIYF
>NA|TRBD1|TRBV2|TRBJ2-7
TGTGCCAGCGGGGACAGCGACTCCTACGAGCAGTACTTC
CASGDSDSYEQYF